This T cell receptor (beta chain) was found in a study of blood T cell repertoires in COVID-19. Turning to the study itself: Italy, Spain and the United States were the sources of the convalescent and acute COVID-19 samples.

Per the original data handling: For nucleated cells, counts were estimated from reference gene primer amplification. Here immunoSEQ multiplex PCR was the method, and the copy in TCRdb shows in-frame clones only, minus some. V and J calls and clone size follow that table, whereas D and trimming were derived from the DNA. Among tens of thousands of clones listed, 65% to 85% were seen once. Germline CDR1 and CDR2: LGHNA and YNFKEQ. V gave up 0 bases and J gave up 7 bases, with 10 bases separating them. The CDR3 totals 14 residues. Seattle patients were enrolled during active infection and followed longitudinally.

This rearrangement joins TRBV4-2 to TRBJ2-4, with a weak D call TRBD2 (5 bases). The sequence was collected from a man aged 65 to 85 with COVID-19, enrolled during active disease. Sequencing used peripheral blood. The chain's CDR3 is CASSQDGSSNIQYF. CDR3 sequence (DNA): TGTGCCAGCAGCCAAGATGGGAGCAGTAACATTCAGTACTTC.